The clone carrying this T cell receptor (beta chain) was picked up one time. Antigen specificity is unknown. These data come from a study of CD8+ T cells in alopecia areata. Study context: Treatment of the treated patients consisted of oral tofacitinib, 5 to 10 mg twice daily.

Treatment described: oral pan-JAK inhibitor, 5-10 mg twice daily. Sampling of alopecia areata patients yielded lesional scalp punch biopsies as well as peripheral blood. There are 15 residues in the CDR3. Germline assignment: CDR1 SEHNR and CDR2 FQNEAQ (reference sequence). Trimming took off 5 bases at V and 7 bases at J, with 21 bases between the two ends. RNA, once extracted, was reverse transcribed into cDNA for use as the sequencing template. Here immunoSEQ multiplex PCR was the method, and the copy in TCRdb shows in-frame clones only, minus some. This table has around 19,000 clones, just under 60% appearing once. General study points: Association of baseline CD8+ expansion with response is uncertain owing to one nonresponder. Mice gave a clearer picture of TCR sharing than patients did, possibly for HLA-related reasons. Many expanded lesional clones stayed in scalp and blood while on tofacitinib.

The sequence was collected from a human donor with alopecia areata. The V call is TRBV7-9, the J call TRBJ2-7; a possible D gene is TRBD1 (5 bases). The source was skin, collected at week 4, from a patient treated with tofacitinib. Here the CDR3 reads CASSPRQSMGLEQYF. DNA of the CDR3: TGTGCCAGCAGCCCACGACAGTCCATGGGCTTGGAGCAGTACTTC.